This T cell receptor (beta chain) came from a study of CD8 T cells in ankylosing spondylitis. Study results and limitations: Clones linked to disease, bearing a CD8+ phenotype, were relatively rare in peripheral blood.

The trim removed 6 bases at V and 5 bases at J, leaving 14 bases unmatched. CDR3 length equals 16 residues. Germline lookup yields CDR1 MDHEN and CDR2 SYDVKM. Concerning this clonotype: Its antigen is undetermined.

TCRdb redid the calling of the 5' RACE reads with MiXCR, one entry per CDR3 protein. The sample carries some 87,000 distinct CDR3 sequences, 8.8% recorded once. The V gene is TRBV28, the J gene TRBJ2-7; TRBD1 aligns across 9 bases. The sequence was obtained from a male donor with ankylosing spondylitis or in good health (not recorded which). Sequencing used blood, either unsorted or a sorted T cell fraction (not recorded which). The chain's CDR3 is CASSPTGTGRKNEQYF. The DNA of the CDR3 is TGTGCCAGCAGCCCCACCGGGACAGGGAGGAAGAACGAGCAGTACTTC.